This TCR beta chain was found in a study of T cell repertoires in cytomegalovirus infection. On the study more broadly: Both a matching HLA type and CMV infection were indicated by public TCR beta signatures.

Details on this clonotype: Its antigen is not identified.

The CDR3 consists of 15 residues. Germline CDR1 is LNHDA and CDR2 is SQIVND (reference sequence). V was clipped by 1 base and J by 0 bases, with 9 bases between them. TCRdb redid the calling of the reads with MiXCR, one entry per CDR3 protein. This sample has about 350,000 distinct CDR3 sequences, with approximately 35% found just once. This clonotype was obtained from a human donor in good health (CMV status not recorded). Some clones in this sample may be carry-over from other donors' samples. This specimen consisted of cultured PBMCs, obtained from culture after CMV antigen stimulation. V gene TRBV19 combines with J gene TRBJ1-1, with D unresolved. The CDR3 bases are TGTGCCAGTAGTATAGCCCCGCGGGTGAACACTGAAGCTTTCTTT. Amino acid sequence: CASSIAPRVNTEAFF. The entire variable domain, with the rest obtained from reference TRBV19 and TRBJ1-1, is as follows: DGGITQSPKYLFRKEGQNVTLSCEQNLNHDAMYWYRQDPGQGLRLIYYSQIVNDFQKGDIAEGYSVSREKKESFPLTVTSAQKNPTAFYLCASSIAPRVNTEAFFGQGTRLTVV.